This T cell receptor beta chain is drawn from a study of TIL therapy for anti-PD-1-resistant metastatic lung cancer. The V and J ends lost 3 bases and 0 bases respectively, with 9 bases between them. This CDR3 is 15 amino acids long. The germline V gene encodes CDR1 MDHEN and CDR2 SYDVKM. The libraries were made with immunoSEQ v3. TCRdb's table, derived via immunoSEQ multiplex PCR, lists solely in-frame clones and lacks some. The table includes 2,500 or so clones, less than 75% detected once. Indicated time point: pre-treatment sample, taken before nivolumab and TIL therapy. Most excised metastases sampled were pleural nodules or supraclavicular lymph nodes. Enrollment ran from late 2017 to early 2020.

The chain employs TRBV28 and TRBJ1-5; D is unclear. Specimen: tumor tissue, collected at baseline. This TCR was recovered from a person between 25 and 80 years old with non-small cell lung cancer. Some clones in this sample may be carry-over from other donors' samples. The CDR3 region is CASSFQLLSNQPQHF. The CDR3 nucleotides read TGTGCCAGCAGTTTTCAGTTACTTAGCAATCAGCCCCAGCATTTT.